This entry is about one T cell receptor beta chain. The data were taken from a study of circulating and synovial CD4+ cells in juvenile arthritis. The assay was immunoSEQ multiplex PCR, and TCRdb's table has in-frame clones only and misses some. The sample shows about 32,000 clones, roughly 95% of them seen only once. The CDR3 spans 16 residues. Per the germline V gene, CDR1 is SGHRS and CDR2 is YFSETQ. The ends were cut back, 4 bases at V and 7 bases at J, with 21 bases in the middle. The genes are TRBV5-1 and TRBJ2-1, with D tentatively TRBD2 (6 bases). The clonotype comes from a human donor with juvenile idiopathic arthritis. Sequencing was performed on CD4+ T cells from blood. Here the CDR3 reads CASSPPIPGLQNEQFF. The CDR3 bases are TGCGCCAGCAGCCCGCCCATTCCGGGACTTCAGAATGAGCAGTTCTTC.